The 14 T cell receptor beta chains given below trace back to one sample, sequenced in a study of CD8 T cells in Susac syndrome (dated by TCRdb to the late 2010s). Preparation of the library involved the immunoSEQ multiplex PCR assay. RNA was extracted using the RNeasy kit, and roughly 0.5 to 1 microgram was reverse transcribed with random hexamers. TCRdb applied fastp at Q25 and MiXCR to the public reads, then kept only in-frame beta chains. CDR3 protein sequences are deduplicated, and each keeps its most common genes and DNA. The table for this sample lists 150,000 to 200,000 distinct CDR3 sequences; 90% to 96% of them were counted only once. About 0.13% of the sample comes from the top ten. Material: CD4+ T cells from PBMCs. All receptors derive from a human donor with Susac syndrome.

The genes are TRBV19 and TRBJ2-6; D not resolved. CDR1 and CDR2 (germline): LNHDA, SQIVND (reference sequence). The CDR3 is 15 amino acids. The ends were cut back, 2 bases at V and 0 bases at J, with 5 bases in the middle. Here the CDR3 reads CASSILHSGANVLTF. The DNA for the CDR3 is TGTGCCAGTAGTATATTACACTCTGGGGCCAACGTCCTGACTTTC. The entire variable domain, with the rest obtained from reference TRBV19 and TRBJ2-6, is as follows: DGGITQSPKYLFRKEGQNVTLSCEQNLNHDAMYWYRQDPGQGLRLIYYSQIVNDFQKGDIAEGYSVSREKKESFPLTVTSAQKNPTAFYLCASSILHSGANVLTFGAGSRLTVL.

This clonotype appeared once. The chain carries TRBV20-1 and TRBJ1-2; D is ambiguous. Trimming took off 1 base at V and 6 bases at J, with 6 bases between the two ends. CDR3 length: 11 amino acids. The germline gives CDR1 DFQATT, CDR2 SNEGSKA (reference sequence). This CDR3 is CSARVLHGYTF. The DNA of the CDR3 is TGCAGTGCTAGAGTGTTGCATGGCTACACCTTC.

J is TRBJ1-5 and V is TRBV12-3 or TRBV12-4; maybe TRBD1 (6 bases). With 1 base removed from V and 7 bases from J, the gap between germline ends came to 11 bases. The CDR3 loop spans 14 amino acids. CDR3 DNA: TGTGCCAGCAGTTTAGGGAACAGGGCGCAGCCCCAGCATTTT. Encoded protein: CASSLGNRAQPQHF.

The rearrangement joins TRBV7-6 to TRBJ1-1, with 7 bases identical to TRBD1. The trim removed 2 bases at V and 2 bases at J, leaving 8 bases unmatched. Germline-derived CDR1 and CDR2 are SGHVS and FNYEAQ. The CDR3 length is 16 residues. The CDR3 reads CASSLRTGGVNTEAFF. CDR3 nucleotide sequence: TGTGCCAGCAGCTTACGGACAGGAGGAGTTAACACTGAAGCTTTCTTT.

The chain uses TRBV7-2 and TRBJ2-3; D ambiguous. CDR1 is SGHTA and CDR2 is FQGNSA in the germline V gene. Trimming shortened V by 6 bases and J by 4 bases, and 14 bases separated the two germline ends. The CDR3 is 14 amino acids. The CDR3 here is CASRGWSDADTQYF. DNA for the CDR3: TGTGCCAGCAGGGGGTGGAGTGACGCAGATACGCAGTATTTT. Using reference TRBV7-2 and TRBJ2-3 for the parts outside the CDR3, the full variable domain is GAGVSQSPSNKVTEKGKDVELRCDPISGHTALYWYRQSLGQGLEFLIYFQGNSAPDKSGLPSDRFSAERTGGSVSTLTIQRTQQEDSAVYLCASRGWSDADTQYFGPGTRLTVL.

The gene calls are TRBV12-3 or TRBV12-4 and TRBJ1-5; weak D call: TRBD1 (6 bases). V dropped 1 base and J dropped 4 bases, with 11 bases sitting between them. This CDR3 spans 15 amino acids. The CDR3 sequence: CASSLVTGRNQPQHF. CDR3 in DNA: TGTGCCAGCAGTTTAGTGACAGGAAGAAATCAGCCCCAGCATTTT.

The rearrangement uses TRBV5-6 and TRBJ1-4, with TRBD1 as a possible D gene (5 bases). The CDR3 runs to 18 residues. Germline-derived CDR1 and CDR2 are SGHDT and YYEEEE. Trimming removed 1 base at V and 0 bases at J, with 16 bases between. CDR3 in amino acids: CASSLLPGLIATNEKLFF. The DNA of the CDR3 is TGTGCCAGCAGCTTGCTTCCAGGGTTGATTGCAACTAATGAAAAACTGTTTTTT.

The rearrangement joins TRBV2 to TRBJ1-2; no clear D gene. V dropped 6 bases and J dropped 8 bases, with 16 bases sitting between them. Germline lookup yields CDR1 SNHLY and CDR2 FYNNEI. This CDR3 comprises 13 residues. This CDR3 is CASSLETRRGYTF. CDR3 sequence (DNA): TGTGCCAGCAGCCTTGAGACTCGACGGGGCTACACCTTC.

The chain employs TRBV7-2 and TRBJ1-5, with 8 bases aligning to TRBD1. CDR3 size: 16 residues. From germline, CDR1 is SGHTA and CDR2 FQGNSA. With V trimmed by 3 bases and J by 2 bases, 6 bases remained unmatched. The chain's CDR3 is CASSFRGREGNQPQHF. Here the CDR3 DNA reads TGTGCCAGCAGCTTCAGGGGGCGCGAGGGCAATCAGCCCCAGCATTTT.

The table lists this clonotype with a count of one. J is TRBJ1-2 and V is TRBV28; TRBD1 agrees at 8 bases. The trim removed 6 bases at V and 8 bases at J, leaving 11 bases unmatched. The CDR3 totals 14 residues. Germline V gene sequence: CDR1 MDHEN, CDR2 SYDVKM. The DNA of the CDR3 is TGTGCCAGCAGGCGAGACAGGGGTATGGAGGGCTACACCTTC. It is translated as CASRRDRGMEGYTF.

The chain combines TRBV11-2 with TRBJ2-3; D unclear. V lost 2 bases and J lost 2, with 11 bases in between. Per germline, CDR1 SGHAT and CDR2 FQNNGV. The CDR3 is 15 amino acids. CDR3 loop: CASSLIQSPTDTQYF. CDR3 coding DNA: TGTGCCAGCAGCTTAATCCAGAGTCCCACAGATACGCAGTATTTT.

This clonotype was detected once. This chain uses TRBV27 with TRBJ1-1; D unresolved. Germline CDR1 MNHEY, CDR2 SMNVEV (reference sequence). The CDR3 extends over 13 amino acids. Trimming left V 5 bases short and J 4 bases short, with 11 bases between. CDR3 amino acids: CASSGGVGTEAFF. The CDR3 DNA is TGTGCCAGCAGTGGTGGGGTGGGCACTGAAGCTTTCTTT.

The J gene is TRBJ1-1, the V gene TRBV27, with 8 bases that match TRBD1. The trim removed 4 bases at V and 1 base at J, leaving 5 bases unmatched. The CDR3 contains 15 residues. Per germline, CDR1 MNHEY and CDR2 SMNVEV (reference sequence). The CDR3 DNA reads as TGTGCCAGCAGTTCCTTCAGGGGGCGGAACACTGAAGCTTTCTTT. The encoded protein is CASSSFRGRNTEAFF.

The J gene is TRBJ1-1, the V gene TRBV15; D is uncertain. The germline V and J ends were trimmed by 0 bases and 4 bases, with 6 bases remaining between them. This CDR3 comprises 13 residues. Germline CDR1 is LNHNV and CDR2 is YYDKDF (reference sequence). Written as DNA, the CDR3 is TGTGCCACCAGCAGAGATCTTCCCACTGAAGCTTTCTTT. This encodes CATSRDLPTEAFF.